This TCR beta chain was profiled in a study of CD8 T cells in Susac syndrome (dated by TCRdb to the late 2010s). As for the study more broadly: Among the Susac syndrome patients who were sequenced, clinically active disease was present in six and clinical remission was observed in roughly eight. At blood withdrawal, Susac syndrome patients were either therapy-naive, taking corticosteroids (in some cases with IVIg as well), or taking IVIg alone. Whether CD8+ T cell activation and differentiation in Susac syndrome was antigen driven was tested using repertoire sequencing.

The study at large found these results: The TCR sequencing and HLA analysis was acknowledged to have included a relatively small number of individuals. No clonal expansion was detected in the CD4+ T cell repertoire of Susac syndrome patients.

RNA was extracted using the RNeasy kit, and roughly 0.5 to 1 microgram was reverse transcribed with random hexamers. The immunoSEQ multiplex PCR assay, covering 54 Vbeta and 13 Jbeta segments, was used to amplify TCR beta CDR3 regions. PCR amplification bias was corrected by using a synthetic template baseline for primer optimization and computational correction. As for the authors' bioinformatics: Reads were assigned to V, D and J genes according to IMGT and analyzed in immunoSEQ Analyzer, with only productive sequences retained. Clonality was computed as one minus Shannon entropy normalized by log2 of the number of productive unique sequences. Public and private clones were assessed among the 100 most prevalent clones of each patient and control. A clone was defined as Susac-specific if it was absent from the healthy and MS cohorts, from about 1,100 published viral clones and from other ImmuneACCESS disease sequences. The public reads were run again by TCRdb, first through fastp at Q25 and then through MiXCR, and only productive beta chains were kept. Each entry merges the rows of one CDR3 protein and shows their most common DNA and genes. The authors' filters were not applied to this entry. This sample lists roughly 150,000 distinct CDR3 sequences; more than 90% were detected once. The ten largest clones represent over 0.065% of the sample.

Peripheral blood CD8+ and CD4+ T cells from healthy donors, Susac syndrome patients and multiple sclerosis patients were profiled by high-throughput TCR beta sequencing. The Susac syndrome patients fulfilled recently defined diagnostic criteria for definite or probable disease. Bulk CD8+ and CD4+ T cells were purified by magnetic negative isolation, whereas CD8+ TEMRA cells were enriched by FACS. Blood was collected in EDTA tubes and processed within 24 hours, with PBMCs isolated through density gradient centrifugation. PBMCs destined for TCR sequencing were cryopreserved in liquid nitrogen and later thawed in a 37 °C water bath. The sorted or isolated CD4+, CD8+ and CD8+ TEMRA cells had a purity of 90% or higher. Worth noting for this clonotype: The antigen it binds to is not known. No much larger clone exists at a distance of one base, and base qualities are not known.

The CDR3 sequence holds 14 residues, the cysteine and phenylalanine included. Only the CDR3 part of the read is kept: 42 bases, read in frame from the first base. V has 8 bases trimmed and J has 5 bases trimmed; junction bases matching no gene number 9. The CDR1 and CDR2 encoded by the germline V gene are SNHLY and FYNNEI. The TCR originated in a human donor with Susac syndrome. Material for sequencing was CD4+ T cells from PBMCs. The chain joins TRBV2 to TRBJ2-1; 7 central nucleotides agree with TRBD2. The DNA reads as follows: TGTGCCAGCGGCGGCCAGCGGGGTAACAATGAGCAGTTCTTC. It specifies CASGGQRGNNEQFF. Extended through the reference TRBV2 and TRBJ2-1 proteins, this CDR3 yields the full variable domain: EPEVTQTPSHQVTQMGQEVILRCVPISNHLYFYWYRQILGQKVEFLVSFYNNEISEKSEIFDDQFSVERPDGSNFTLKIRSTKLEDSAMYFCASGGQRGNNEQFFGPGTRLTVL.